What follows are 27 T cell receptor beta chains derived from one specimen sequenced in a study of cytomegalovirus exposure and HLA in healthy donors. Data came from immunoSEQ multiplex PCR; TCRdb stores just in-frame clones and leaves some out. The table has over 75,000 clones, 75% to 90% seen once. Sequenced material: PBMCs. These receptors originate from a man in his late teens or twenties in good health and CMV-seropositive.

CDR3 coding DNA: TGTGCCAGCAGCGTAGGGGACTACAACAATGAGCAGTTCTTC. Residues: CASSVGDYNNEQFF. The chain has TRBV9 and TRBJ2-1; 7 positions agree with TRBD2. The CDR3 runs to 14 residues. J lost 5 bases, V lost 0 bases, and 2 bases had no gene match. Germline V gene lookup returns CDR1 SGDLS and CDR2 YYNGEE.

The chain joins TRBV6-4 to TRBJ2-3; 7 bases map to TRBD2. Trimming at V came to 2 bases and at J to 2 bases, leaving 1 base not matched to a gene. CDR1 MRHNA and CDR2 SNTAGT come from the germline V gene. The CDR3 has 14 residues. The CDR3 loop is CASSDGRDTDTQYF. CDR3 DNA sequence: TGTGCCAGCAGTGACGGGAGGGACACAGATACGCAGTATTTT.

The chain employs TRBV6-6 and TRBJ2-5; TRBD1 matches at 8 bases. V was pared by 6 bases and J by 3 bases, with 6 bases of the junction left unmatched. This CDR3 region has 14 residues. CDR1 and CDR2 from the germline V gene are MNHNY and SVGAGI (reference sequence). The CDR3 reads CASRSPGGEETQYF. The CDR3 nucleotides read TGTGCCAGCAGAAGCCCAGGGGGCGAAGAGACCCAGTACTTC.

The V gene is TRBV30, the J gene TRBJ2-4; possible D gene TRBD2, 6 bases. The V and J ends lost 4 bases and 1 base respectively, with 14 bases between them. The CDR3 spans 15 residues. Germline V gene lookup returns CDR1 GTSNPN and CDR2 SVGIG (reference sequence). CDR3 in amino acids: CAWIPRGLAKNIQYF. The CDR3 nucleotides are TGTGCCTGGATTCCCCGGGGACTTGCCAAAAACATTCAGTACTTC.

CDR3 protein: CASSSTRLAGDEQYF. In DNA, the CDR3 is TGTGCCAGCAGCTCGACCCGACTAGCGGGAGACGAGCAGTACTTC. The chain recombines TRBV5-5 with TRBJ2-7; TRBD2 agrees at 12 bases. The CDR3 totals 15 residues. Trimming at V came to 3 bases and at J to 5 bases, leaving 6 bases not matched to a gene. Germline CDR1 and CDR2: SGHKS and YYEKEE (reference sequence). Variable domain in full (rest from reference TRBV5-5 and TRBJ2-7): DAGVTQSPTHLIKTRGQQVTLRCSPISGHKSVSWYQQVLGQGPQFIFQYYEKEERGRGNFPDRFSARQFPNYSSELNVNALLLGDSALYLCASSSTRLAGDEQYFGPGTRLTVT.

The V gene is TRBV6-1, the J gene TRBJ2-5; D might be TRBD2 (5 bases). With the DNA end fitting TRBJ2-7 better, the J assignment may be wrong. CDR1 and CDR2 (germline): MNHNS, SASEGT. The CDR3 has 13 residues. In nucleotides, the CDR3 is TGTGCCAGCAGTGAAGGAGGGCACAACGAGCAGTACTTC. Amino acids: CASSEGGHNEQYF.

The V gene is TRBV30, the J gene TRBJ1-4, with 8 positions matching TRBD1. J lost 8 bases, V lost 0 bases, and 11 bases had no gene match. The CDR3 has 16 residues. The germline V gene has CDR1 GTSNPN and CDR2 SVGIG (reference sequence). The CDR3 is CAWSVRYPGQEEKLFF. CDR3 nucleotides: TGTGCCTGGAGTGTTCGATACCCGGGACAGGAGGAAAAACTGTTTTTT.

This clone was seen a single time. The genes are TRBV5-6 and TRBJ1-2; maybe TRBD1 (5 bases). The CDR3 has 13 residues. Germline V gives CDR1 SGHDT, CDR2 YYEEEE. Trimming removed 4 bases at V and 4 bases at J, with 11 bases between. The CDR3 nucleotides read TGTGCCAGCAGCCCAGGGTGGTCCTATGGCTACACCTTC. Its translation is CASSPGWSYGYTF.

The V and J genes are TRBV5-1 and TRBJ2-3, with no clear D. V dropped 6 bases and J dropped 2 bases, with 16 bases sitting between them. The CDR3 consists of 15 residues. The germline CDR1 and CDR2 sequences are SGHRS and YFSETQ. The CDR3: CASNPTSLATDTQYF. The CDR3 coding sequence is TGCGCCAGCAACCCGACATCCCTTGCCACAGATACGCAGTATTTT. Full variable domain (missing parts from reference TRBV5-1 and TRBJ2-3): KAGVTQTPRYLIKTRGQQVTLSCSPISGHRSVSWYQQTPGQGLQFLFEYFSETQRNKGNFPGRFSGRQFSNSRSEMNVSTLELGDSALYLCASNPTSLATDTQYFGPGTRLTVL.

The chain links TRBV6-6 to TRBJ1-5; tentatively, D is TRBD1 (6 bases). CDR1 is MNHNY and CDR2 is SVGAGI in the germline V gene (reference sequence). V was clipped by 11 bases and J by 4 bases, with 18 bases between them. The CDR3 extends over 14 amino acids. This chain's CDR3 is CAASLVGANQPQHF. Written as DNA, the CDR3 is TGTGCCGCTTCCTTGGTGGGGGCGAATCAGCCCCAGCATTTT.

The chain employs TRBV6-5 and TRBJ1-1; D is ambiguous. V was shortened by 0 bases and J by 1 base, with 9 bases between the two germline ends. CDR3 size: 15 residues. The germline CDR1 and CDR2 sequences are MNHEY and SVGAGI. The CDR3 region is CASSYSQLSNTEAFF. CDR3 sequence (DNA): TGTGCCAGCAGTTACTCTCAGTTGTCGAACACTGAAGCTTTCTTT.

This clone was detected a few times. The V gene is TRBV11-2, the J gene TRBJ2-2; D is unresolved. The CDR3 runs 12 residues. Deletions cut 3 bases from V and 7 bases from J, with 6 bases between. Germline loops: CDR1 SGHAT, CDR2 FQNNGV. For the CDR3, the DNA is TGTGCCAGCAGCTTCCCTAGCGGGGAGCTGTTTTTT. It is translated as CASSFPSGELFF.

This chain joins TRBV18 and TRBJ2-1; 8 positions agree with TRBD2. CDR3 length: 16 amino acids. Germline V gene sequence: CDR1 KGHSH, CDR2 LQKENI. V shed 0 bases, J shed 2 bases, and the junction held 3 bases outside the gene matches. The CDR3 DNA sequence: TGTGCCAGCTCACCACCGGGACTAGACGCCTACAATGAGCAGTTCTTC. Protein product: CASSPPGLDAYNEQFF.

This clone was observed a handful of times. The J gene is TRBJ1-1, the V gene TRBV5-8; the D gene is possibly TRBD1 (5 bases). Trimming removed 4 bases from V and 0 bases from J, with 13 bases in between. This CDR3 contains 15 residues. Germline assignment: CDR1 SGHTS and CDR2 YDEGEE. CDR3 nucleotide sequence: TGTGCCAGCAGCAGGCGACAGATCATGAACACTGAAGCTTTCTTT. Translation gives CASSRRQIMNTEAFF.

This chain connects TRBV19 to TRBJ1-5, with unresolved D. The CDR3 contains 15 residues. The ends were cut back, 6 bases at V and 2 bases at J, with 14 bases in the middle. CDR1 and CDR2 from the germline V gene are LNHDA and SQIVND (reference sequence). CDR3 loop: CASSLIRGGNQPQHF. The CDR3 DNA reads TGTGCCAGTAGCCTTATTAGAGGAGGCAATCAGCCCCAGCATTTT. The entire variable domain, with the rest obtained from reference TRBV19 and TRBJ1-5, is as follows: DGGITQSPKYLFRKEGQNVTLSCEQNLNHDAMYWYRQDPGQGLRLIYYSQIVNDFQKGDIAEGYSVSREKKESFPLTVTSAQKNPTAFYLCASSLIRGGNQPQHFGDGTRLSIL.

In its sample, this clone was seen a few times. The chain combines TRBV2 with TRBJ1-3; 7 nucleotides line up with TRBD1. The V segment lost 7 bases and the J segment 2 bases; nucleotides outside the gene matches: 5. This CDR3 has 14 residues. Germline CDR1 SNHLY, CDR2 FYNNEI. The CDR3 DNA is TGTGCCAGCAAGGAGAGGGGGCCTGGAAACACCATATATTTT. Encoded protein: CASKERGPGNTIYF.

The genes are TRBV19 and TRBJ1-1, with D perhaps matching TRBD1 (5 bases). The CDR3 has 17 residues. The V and J ends lost 2 bases and 6 bases respectively, with 22 bases between them. CDR1 is LNHDA and CDR2 is SQIVND in the germline V gene (reference sequence). CDR3 bases: TGTGCCAGTAGTATAATGCAGGGAGGAGGTATAGGCGCTGAAGCTTTCTTT. Its protein product is CASSIMQGGGIGAEAFF.

The table lists this clone with many counts. The chain links TRBV4-1 to TRBJ2-2, with TRBD2 identical over 7 bases. The CDR3 is 20 residues long. Unmatched junction bases numbered 17, after V lost 1 base and J lost 3 bases. Germline values: CDR1 MGHRA, CDR2 YSYEKL. The CDR3 sequence: CASSQGPIGRERPYTGELFF. The CDR3, as DNA: TGCGCCAGCAGCCAAGGCCCGATAGGGAGGGAGAGGCCGTACACCGGGGAGCTGTTTTTT.

The genes are TRBV28 and TRBJ1-1; D not resolved. CDR1 MDHEN and CDR2 SYDVKM come from the germline V gene. The CDR3 runs to 13 residues. V gave up 6 bases and J gave up 11 bases, with 19 bases separating them. DNA for the CDR3: TGTGCCAGCAGCGTGGGGAGGATGGAATCGGCTTTCTTT. It yields the protein CASSVGRMESAFF.

The V and J genes are TRBV5-1 and TRBJ1-4; TRBD1 is a possible D gene (6 bases). The germline V gene encodes CDR1 SGHRS and CDR2 YFSETQ. Trimming left V 0 bases short and J 4 bases short, with 10 bases between. The CDR3 covers 15 residues. The CDR3 DNA is TGCGCCAGCAGCTTGGGGGGGACAAATAATGAAAAACTGTTTTTT. Protein: CASSLGGTNNEKLFF.

A note on this clone: This sample includes further DNA sequences coding for the same CDR3. The chain joins TRBV9 to TRBJ2-7; TRBD2 aligns across 8 bases. This CDR3 contains 14 residues. The germline V gene has CDR1 SGDLS and CDR2 YYNGEE. V shed 0 bases, J shed 4 bases, and the junction held 3 bases outside the gene matches. Here the CDR3 DNA reads TGTGCCAGCAGCGTAGGCGGGGGGACGTACGAGCAGTACTTC. Protein: CASSVGGGTYEQYF.

This clone was detected only once. This chain connects TRBV14 to TRBJ1-1; D ambiguous. CDR1 is SGHDN and CDR2 is FVKESK in the germline V gene. V was shortened by 1 base and J by 11 bases, with 14 bases between the two germline ends. The CDR3 is 13 amino acids. The DNA of the CDR3 is TGTGCCAGCAGCCAAGGGAGGTCTCTATCCGCTTTCTTT. Residues: CASSQGRSLSAFF.

CDR3 sequence (DNA): TGTGCCAGCAGTGAGCTAGCGGGAGGGCCCTTGAGCGATGAGCAGTTCTTC. Protein product: CASSELAGGPLSDEQFF. V usage is TRBV6-1 and J usage is TRBJ2-1, with 12 bases identical to TRBD2. The V and J ends lost 3 bases and 8 bases, in that order; junction bases with no gene match: 11. The CDR3 sequence is 17 residues long. CDR1 is MNHNS, CDR2 SASEGT, per germline.

This chain links TRBV29-1 with TRBJ2-1; no definite D call. V gave up 5 bases and J gave up 7 bases, with 9 bases separating them. CDR1 and CDR2 (germline): SQVTM, ANQGSEA. The CDR3 is 11 amino acids. The CDR3 DNA reads as TGCAGCGTTTACTCCACTAATGAGCAGTTCTTC. It is translated as CSVYSTNEQFF.

This sequence joins TRBV18 and TRBJ2-1, with unresolved D. Germline V gene data show CDR1 as KGHSH and CDR2 as LQKENI. Between the trimmed V and J ends, which lost 2 bases and 7 bases, there was a span of 9 bases. This CDR3 is built from 13 residues. CDR3 DNA: TGTGCCAGCTCACCATTATACGGGAATGAGCAGTTCTTC. Protein sequence: CASSPLYGNEQFF.

V and J are TRBV5-1 and TRBJ2-1; D gene uncertain. CDR1 SGHRS and CDR2 YFSETQ come from the germline V gene. Trimming took off 2 bases at V and 9 bases at J, with 6 bases between the two ends. This CDR3 is built from 11 residues. CDR3 DNA sequence: TGCGCCAGCAGCTTCAGAGGTGAGCAGTTCTTC. Translation: CASSFRGEQFF.

The chain recombines TRBV4-2 with TRBJ1-1; a possible D gene is TRBD1 (6 bases). This CDR3 contains 14 residues. V shed 5 bases and J shed 4 bases, with 14 bases lying between them. Per germline, CDR1 LGHNA and CDR2 YNFKEQ. In DNA form, the CDR3 reads TGTGCCAGCAGCTTACCAGGGGACCGCACTGAAGCTTTCTTT. Translated: CASSLPGDRTEAFF.